This is a list of T cell receptor beta chains from one sample in a study of T cell changes during pregnancy in multiple sclerosis. Profiled with immunoSEQ multiplex PCR; TCRdb holds only in-frame clones, not every one. The table lists 25,000 to 40,000 clones, 89% of them singletons, with 11% in the top ten. Here the sequenced sample was CD8+ T cells from peripheral blood mononuclear cells, taken in the third trimester of pregnancy. Every receptor here comes from a female donor with multiple sclerosis, enrolled in a pregnancy study. CDR3s include the opening cysteine and the closing phenylalanine or tryptophan. Each record gives: V gene, D gene, clone size, J gene, CDR3 protein, CDR3 DNA. A D gene is named only where the DNA matches it firmly. Clone size, where shown, is once, few, many, or a class for clones that have expanded.

V gene: TRBV2
D gene: NA
clone size: NA
J gene: TRBJ1-2
CDR3 protein: CASLDTPAGYGYTF
CDR3 DNA: TGTGCCAGCCTGGACACTCCGGCGGGATATGGCTACACCTTC

V gene: TRBV28
D gene: NA
clone size: NA
J gene: TRBJ2-7
CDR3 protein: CASSFGQRGYEQYF
CDR3 DNA: TGTGCCAGCAGTTTCGGGCAGAGGGGGTACGAGCAGTACTTC

V gene: TRBV27
D gene: TRBD1
clone size: NA
J gene: TRBJ2-1
CDR3 protein: CASSLSTGPNNEQFF
CDR3 DNA: TGTGCCAGCAGTTTATCGACAGGGCCTAACAATGAGCAGTTCTTC

V gene: TRBV7-2
D gene: NA
clone size: NA
J gene: TRBJ2-1
CDR3 protein: CASSLRRASSYNEQFF
CDR3 DNA: TGTGCCAGCAGCTTACGGAGGGCCAGCTCCTACAATGAGCAGTTCTTC

V gene: TRBV4-1
D gene: TRBD1
clone size: once
J gene: TRBJ2-1
CDR3 protein: CASSQEGTGPLEQFF
CDR3 DNA: TGCGCCAGCAGCCAAGAAGGGACAGGGCCTTTGGAGCAGTTCTTC

V gene: TRBV11-2
D gene: NA
clone size: NA
J gene: TRBJ2-2
CDR3 protein: CASSHPGYTGELFF
CDR3 DNA: TGTGCCAGCAGCCATCCGGGGTACACCGGGGAGCTGTTTTTT

V gene: TRBV7-9
D gene: NA
clone size: NA
J gene: TRBJ2-3
CDR3 protein: CASSYSTGPLRTDTQYF
CDR3 DNA: TGTGCCAGCAGCTATTCGACAGGCCCTTTGCGCACAGATACGCAGTATTTT

V gene: TRBV27
D gene: NA
clone size: NA
J gene: TRBJ1-1
CDR3 protein: CASRGDSYTEAFF
CDR3 DNA: TGTGCCAGCAGAGGTGACAGCTACACTGAAGCTTTCTTT

V gene: TRBV29-1
D gene: TRBD1
clone size: NA
J gene: TRBJ1-2
CDR3 protein: CSAHEGQGARGYTF
CDR3 DNA: TGCAGCGCCCATGAGGGACAGGGGGCGCGGGGCTACACCTTC

V gene: TRBV6-5
D gene: NA
clone size: once
J gene: TRBJ2-7
CDR3 protein: CASSTDETYEQYF
CDR3 DNA: TGTGCCAGCAGTACAGACGAGACCTACGAGCAGTACTTC

V gene: TRBV4-1
D gene: NA
clone size: few
J gene: TRBJ1-2
CDR3 protein: CASSQEGLPGGGYTF
CDR3 DNA: TGCGCCAGCAGCCAGGAAGGACTGCCGGGAGGTGGCTACACCTTC

V gene: TRBV27
D gene: NA
clone size: NA
J gene: TRBJ2-3
CDR3 protein: CASSLGSITDTQYF
CDR3 DNA: TGTGCCAGCAGTTTAGGCTCAATCACAGATACGCAGTATTTT

V gene: TRBV28
D gene: NA
clone size: NA
J gene: TRBJ2-2
CDR3 protein: CASSTRDITINTGELFF
CDR3 DNA: TGTGCCAGCAGTACAAGGGACATAACTATTAACACCGGGGAGCTGTTTTTT

V gene: TRBV27
D gene: TRBD2
clone size: NA
J gene: TRBJ2-1
CDR3 protein: CSSGGRRGYNEQFF
CDR3 DNA: TGTTCTTCGGGGGGGCGCAGGGGTTACAATGAGCAGTTCTTC

V gene: TRBV6-4
D gene: NA
clone size: NA
J gene: TRBJ2-1
CDR3 protein: CASSESLRYNEQFF
CDR3 DNA: TGTGCCAGCAGTGAATCCCTCCGCTACAATGAGCAGTTCTTC

V gene: TRBV5-4
D gene: TRBD1
clone size: NA
J gene: TRBJ1-1
CDR3 protein: CASSLNRGTEAFF
CDR3 DNA: TGTGCCAGCAGCTTGAACAGGGGCACTGAAGCTTTCTTT

V gene: TRBV4-1
D gene: NA
clone size: NA
J gene: TRBJ2-7
CDR3 protein: CASSQIVSNPTYEQYF
CDR3 DNA: TGCGCCAGCAGCCAAATCGTGTCGAATCCTACCTACGAGCAGTACTTC

V gene: TRBV13
D gene: TRBD2
clone size: once
J gene: TRBJ2-1
CDR3 protein: CASSLAGGLYNEQFF
CDR3 DNA: TGTGCCAGCAGTCTAGCGGGGGGGTTATACAATGAGCAGTTCTTC

V gene: TRBV11-1
D gene: TRBD2
clone size: NA
J gene: TRBJ2-7
CDR3 protein: CASSWDRAWTSGSSEQYF
CDR3 DNA: TGTGCCAGCAGCTGGGACAGAGCTTGGACTAGCGGGAGTTCCGAGCAGTACTTC

V gene: TRBV2
D gene: NA
clone size: NA
J gene: TRBJ1-5
CDR3 protein: CASSEMKRNQPQHF
CDR3 DNA: TGTGCCAGCAGTGAAATGAAACGGAATCAGCCCCAGCATTTT

V gene: TRBV7-9
D gene: TRBD2
clone size: NA
J gene: TRBJ2-5
CDR3 protein: CASMGRDYREETQYF
CDR3 DNA: TGTGCCAGCATGGGGCGGGACTACCGTGAAGAGACCCAGTACTTC

V gene: TRBV28
D gene: NA
clone size: few
J gene: TRBJ1-1
CDR3 protein: CASSRLTGMNTEAFF
CDR3 DNA: TGTGCCAGCAGTCGGTTGACAGGTATGAACACTGAAGCTTTCTTT

V gene: TRBV30
D gene: TRBD1
clone size: few
J gene: TRBJ1-1
CDR3 protein: CAWRRTGITEAFF
CDR3 DNA: TGTGCCTGGAGGAGGACAGGGATCACTGAAGCTTTCTTT

V gene: TRBV5-4
D gene: TRBD1
clone size: NA
J gene: TRBJ2-1
CDR3 protein: CASSFLQGSYNEQFF
CDR3 DNA: TGTGCCAGCAGCTTCCTACAGGGGTCTTACAATGAGCAGTTCTTC